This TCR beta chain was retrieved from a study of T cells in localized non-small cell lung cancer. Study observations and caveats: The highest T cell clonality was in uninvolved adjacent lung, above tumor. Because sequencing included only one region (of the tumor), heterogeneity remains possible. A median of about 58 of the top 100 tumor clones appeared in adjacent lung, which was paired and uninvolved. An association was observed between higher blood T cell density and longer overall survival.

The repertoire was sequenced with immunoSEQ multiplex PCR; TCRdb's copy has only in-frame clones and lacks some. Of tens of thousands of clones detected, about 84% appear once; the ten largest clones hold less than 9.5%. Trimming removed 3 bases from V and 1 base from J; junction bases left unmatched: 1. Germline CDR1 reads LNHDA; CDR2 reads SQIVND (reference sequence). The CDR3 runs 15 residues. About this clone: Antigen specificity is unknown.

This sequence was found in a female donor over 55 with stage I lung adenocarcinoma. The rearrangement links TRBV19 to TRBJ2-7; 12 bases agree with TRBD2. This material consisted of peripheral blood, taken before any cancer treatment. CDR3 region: CASSILAGGSYEQYF. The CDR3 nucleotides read TGTGCCAGTAGTATCCTAGCGGGAGGGTCCTACGAGCAGTACTTC.